This T cell receptor (beta chain) was sequenced in a study of PD-L1 blockade in urothelial cancer (dated by TCRdb to 2017 to 2019). Regarding the study in general: Therapy was started in 2014 for all patients, and atezolizumab 1,200 mg was administered intravenously every 3 weeks. Durable clinical benefit was defined as progression-free survival longer than 6 months, and TCR features were also tested against progression-free and overall survival. Twenty-five of 29 patients were males with bladder-origin urothelial cancer, and 18 of 29 reported a prior smoking history. Some 30 patients had pretreatment blood TCR-seq, about 25 had at least one posttreatment blood collection, and about 25 had tumor TCR-seq. Patients had an ECOG performance status of 0 or 1 and had received between 0 and 3 prior chemotherapy regimens. Blood samples were analyzed at 3 weeks after treatment start (second dose) and at 6 weeks after treatment start. Roughly ten patients achieved durable clinical benefit and approximately 20 did not. Whole exome sequencing and RNA sequencing of pretreatment tumors were performed alongside TCR sequencing in the same patients. An exploratory multi-omic analysis was conducted of the somatic, immune and clinical correlates of response to PD-L1 blockade with atezolizumab in urothelial cancer. TCR sequencing covered pretreatment tumor samples and matched, serially collected peripheral blood taken before and after atezolizumab treatment. Blood samples gave median yields of 141,255 T cells and over 80,000 unique TCRs, along with a median clonality of 0.080.

A cohort of roughly 30 patients with locally advanced or metastatic urothelial carcinoma, treated at Memorial Sloan Kettering on a trial protocol, was included. Peripheral blood mononuclear cells were collected pretreatment and during treatment, with between 1 and 8 total time points per patient. The Qiagen DNeasy Blood extraction kit was used to purify genomic DNA from total PBMCs and tumor samples. PBMCs were collected pretreatment and during treatment and were isolated and stored as previously described. Synthetic TCR analog templates were spiked into each PCR to estimate absolute template abundance from read counts. The immunoSEQ assay used bias-controlled V and J gene primers to amplify TCRbeta CDR3 regions from genomic DNA. Sequencing of rearranged TCRbeta segments was done at approximately 20X coverage. Turning to the authors' computational methods: Sequencing errors were corrected by clustering and CDR3s were annotated against IMGT to assign V, D and J genes. Downstream analyses used only productive TCRbeta rearrangements, leaving out any out-of-frame or stop-codon sequences. Clonality was computed as one minus Shannon entropy normalized by the log of the number of unique productive sequences. Fisher's exact test with Benjamini-Hochberg correction, using a cutoff of adjusted p below 0.01, was how clones that differed between time points or between blood and tumor were identified. What TCRdb holds here is the immuneACCESS table cut down to in-frame rearrangements. Part of the clones is not present; checked against another copy, under half of the missing clones reflect an unresolved V gene, and the others are unexplained. Clone size and V and J calls were adopted from that table, with D and trimming inferred from the DNA. Counted in this sample were some 84,000 clones; about 80% of them appeared once. Around a tenth of the sample is taken by the ten largest.

This clone has a single count. Its antigen has not been determined. No quality values exist for individual bases; no much larger clone is one base distant. CDR1 and CDR2 are drawn from the germline V gene (reference sequence): SEHNR, FQNEAQ. The CDR3 spans 12 residues, from the cysteine through the phenylalanine. Solely the CDR3 DNA is kept, with 36 bases framed from the first base. Relative to germline, V is missing 6 bases and J is missing 9 bases, with 5 bases of the junction outside any gene match. Results and caveats for the whole study, not just this receptor: Because the sample size was small (n of about 27) and many exploratory analyses were performed, the results are intended to be hypothesis-generating. At 3 weeks after the start of treatment, tumor-associated TCR clones in peripheral blood had expanded more in patients with durable benefit (n of about 21, p = 0.022). A pretreatment peripheral blood TCR clonality below the median was linked to improved progression-free and overall survival.

The source is a man in his 70s with urothelial cancer. This receptor chain uses TRBV7-9 and TRBJ2-1; TRBD1 matches 7 bases in the middle. The sequencing used PBMCs, collected around atezolizumab (anti-PD-L1) treatment. The CDR3 amino acid sequence is: CASRPPGGEQFF. The nucleotides are TGTGCCAGCAGGCCACCAGGGGGTGAGCAGTTCTTC. Reference TRBV7-9 and TRBJ2-1 genes cover what lies past the CDR3, so the full variable domain is DTGVSQNPRHKITKRGQNVTFRCDPISEHNRLYWYRQTLGQGPEFLTYFQNEAQLEKSRLLSDRFSAERPKGSFSTLEIQRTEQGDSAMYLCASRPPGGEQFFGPGTRLTVL.